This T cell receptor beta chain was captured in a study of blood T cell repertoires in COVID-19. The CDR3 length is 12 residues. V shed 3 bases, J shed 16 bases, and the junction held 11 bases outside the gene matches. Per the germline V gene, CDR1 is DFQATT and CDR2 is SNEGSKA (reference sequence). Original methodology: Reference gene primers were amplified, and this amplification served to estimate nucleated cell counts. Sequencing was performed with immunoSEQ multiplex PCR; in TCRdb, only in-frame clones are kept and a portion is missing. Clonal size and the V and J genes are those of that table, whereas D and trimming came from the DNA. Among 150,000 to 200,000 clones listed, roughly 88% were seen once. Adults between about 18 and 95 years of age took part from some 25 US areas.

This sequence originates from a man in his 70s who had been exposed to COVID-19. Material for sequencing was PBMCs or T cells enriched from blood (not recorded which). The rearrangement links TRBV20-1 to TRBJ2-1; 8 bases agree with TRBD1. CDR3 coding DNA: TGCAGTGCTAGTATTGCGCGGGACAGGTCATTCTTC. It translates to CSASIARDRSFF.